The clone carrying this T cell receptor (beta chain) was seen ten or more times. The target antigen is unknown. Germline V CDR1 and CDR2: LGHDT, YNNKEL (reference sequence). This CDR3 is built from 13 residues. The V end was cut by 0 bases, the J end by 6 bases, with 9 bases between. These data originate in a study of T cells in Graves' hyperthyroidism and ophthalmopathy. Amplified regions were TCR beta CDR3 sequences from RNA transcripts. The primer set for the first-round RT-PCR of the TCR CDR3 was HTBI. TCRdb passed the multiplex PCR reads through MiXCR, listing each CDR3 protein once. Here the sample spans hundreds of thousands of distinct CDR3 sequences, about 19% being singletons. Overall study findings and caveats: The model made its ophthalmopathy prediction, and onset followed a median roughly six months later. Blood also held most thyroid clonotypes expanded beyond 0.001.

The study collected blood at first hyperthyroidism diagnosis, before any ophthalmopathy symptoms arose. The sample consisted of blood. The clonotype was recovered from a woman aged 45 to 65 with Graves' hyperthyroidism that later progressed to Graves' ophthalmopathy. The rearrangement uses TRBV3-1 and TRBJ2-7; D is ambiguous. CDR3 in amino acids: CASSQDSPGEQYF. The CDR3, as DNA: TGTGCCAGCAGCCAAGATAGCCCGGGCGAGCAGTACTTC.